This T cell receptor beta chain derives from a study of human T cells and chemical hapten exposure. Study as a whole: A mostly female patient group had alopecia areata, totalis or universalis. Overall study findings and caveats: Controls had significantly fewer large CDR3 similarity clusters than were formed by expanded TCRs.

TCRdb redid the calling of the RACE reads with MiXCR, one entry per CDR3 protein. The table includes 250,000 or so distinct CDR3 sequences, roughly 8% detected once. Documented time point: pre-sensitization, week 0. The treatment: therapeutic diphenylcyclopropenone sensitization with weekly scalp DPC. Staff drew blood before applying each patch test. This clonotype was detected a few times. Its antigen is unidentified. The CDR3 covers 15 residues. With 0 bases removed from V and 1 base from J, the gap between germline ends came to 6 bases. Per germline, CDR1 MNHEY and CDR2 SMNVEV (reference sequence). This sequence originates from a man aged 18 to 29 with alopecia areata. Some clones in this sample may be carry-over from other donors' samples. The chain recombines TRBV27 with TRBJ2-2; no definite D call. The sample here was whole blood, taken in connection with sensitization to the hapten diphenylcyclopropenone (DPC). The chain's CDR3 is CASSLSPVNTGELFF. Written as DNA, the CDR3 is TGTGCCAGCAGTTTATCCCCAGTGAACACCGGGGAGCTGTTTTTT.